This T cell receptor beta chain appears in the sequencing data of a study of CD8 T cells in Susac syndrome. This clonotype was recorded once. CD8+ and CD4+ T cells taken from blood had their TCR beta sequenced. TEMRA cells were FACS-enriched and CD8+ and CD4+ T cells negatively isolated. Reverse transcription of roughly 0.45 to 1 ug RNA used random hexamers. An immunoSEQ multiplex PCR amplified TCR beta CDR3 over 54 Vbeta and 13 Jbeta. TCRdb reanalysed the immunoSEQ multiplex PCR reads using MiXCR and keeps one entry per CDR3 protein. The sample yields 75,000 to 100,000 distinct CDR3 sequences, around 94% seen once. The sequenced sample was CD8+ T cells from PBMCs. The TCR was taken from a human donor in good health.

The CDR3 sequence is CASSHPGQGANYGYTF. The CDR3 DNA reads TGCGCCAGCAGCCATCCCGGACAGGGGGCTAACTATGGCTACACCTTC. This chain uses TRBV4-3 with TRBJ1-2, with 10 bases aligning to TRBD1. The CDR3 runs 16 residues. J lost 0 bases, V lost 3 bases, and 4 bases had no gene match. The V gene's germline CDR1 is LGHNA and CDR2 YSLEER.